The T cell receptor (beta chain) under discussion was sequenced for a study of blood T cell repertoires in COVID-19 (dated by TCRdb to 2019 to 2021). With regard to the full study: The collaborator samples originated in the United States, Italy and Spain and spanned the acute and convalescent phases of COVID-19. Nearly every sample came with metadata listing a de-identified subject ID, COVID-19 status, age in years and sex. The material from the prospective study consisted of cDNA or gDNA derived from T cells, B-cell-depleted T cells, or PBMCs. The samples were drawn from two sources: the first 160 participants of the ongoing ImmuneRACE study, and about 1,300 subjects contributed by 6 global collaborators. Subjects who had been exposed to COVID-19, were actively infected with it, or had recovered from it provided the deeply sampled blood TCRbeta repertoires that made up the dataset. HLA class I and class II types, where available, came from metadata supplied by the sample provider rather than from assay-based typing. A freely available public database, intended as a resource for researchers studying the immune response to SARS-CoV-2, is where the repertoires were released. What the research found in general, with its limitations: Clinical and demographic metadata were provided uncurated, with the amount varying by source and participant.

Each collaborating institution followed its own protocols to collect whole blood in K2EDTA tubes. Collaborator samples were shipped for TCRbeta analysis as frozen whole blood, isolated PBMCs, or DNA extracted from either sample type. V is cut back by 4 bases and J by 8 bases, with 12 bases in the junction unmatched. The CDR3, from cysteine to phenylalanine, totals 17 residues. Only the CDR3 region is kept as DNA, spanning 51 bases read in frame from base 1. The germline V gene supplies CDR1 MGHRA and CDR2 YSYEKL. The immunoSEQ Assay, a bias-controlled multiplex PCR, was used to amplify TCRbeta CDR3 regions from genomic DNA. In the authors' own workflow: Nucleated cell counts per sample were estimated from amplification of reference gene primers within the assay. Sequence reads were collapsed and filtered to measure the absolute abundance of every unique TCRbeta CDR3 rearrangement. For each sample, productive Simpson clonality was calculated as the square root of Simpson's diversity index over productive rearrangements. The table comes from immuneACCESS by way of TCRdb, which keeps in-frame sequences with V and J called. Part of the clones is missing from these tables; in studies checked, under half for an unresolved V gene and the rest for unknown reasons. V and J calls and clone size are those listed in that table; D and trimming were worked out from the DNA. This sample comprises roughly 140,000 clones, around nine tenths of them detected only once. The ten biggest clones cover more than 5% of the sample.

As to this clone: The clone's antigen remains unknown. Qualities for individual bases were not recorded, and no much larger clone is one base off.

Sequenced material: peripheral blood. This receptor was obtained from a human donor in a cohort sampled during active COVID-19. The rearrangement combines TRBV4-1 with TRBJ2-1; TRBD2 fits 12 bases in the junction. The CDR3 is CASSPYPSGRAGYEQFF. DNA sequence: TGCGCCAGCAGCCCGTACCCTAGCGGGAGGGCCGGTTATGAGCAGTTCTTC.